Sequencing of this TCR beta chain was carried out in a study of shared clonotypes between healthy human individuals. Whole-study results and caveats: Limited genetic and exposure-history diversity came from having few donors. Expectations were that clonotype sharing among donors would be affected by sequencing depth.

CD8 cells regarded as naive lacked CD45RO, were positively chosen for CCR7, and omitted terminally differentiated effector memory CD45RA+ cells. A word on this clone: Its specificity is not known.

Looked up from germline, CDR1 is SQVTM and CDR2 is ANQGSEA. The CDR3 totals 15 residues. Trimming took off 4 bases at V and 6 bases at J, with 22 bases between the two ends. The method was immunoSEQ multiplex PCR; TCRdb's version includes in-frame clones alone and lacks a portion of them. The sample has hundreds of thousands of clones, roughly 96% seen once. The TCR originated in a woman aged 25-40 years in good health. The sample comprised naive CD8+ T cells sorted from blood. The J gene is TRBJ2-7, the V gene TRBV29-1; TRBD2 might be the D (6 bases). CDR3 sequence (DNA): TGCAGCGTTGTTCTTACGGGAGCCTTCTTTGGCGAGCAGTACTTC. This translates into CSVVLTGAFFGEQYF.